This TCR beta chain was retrieved from a study of blood T cell repertoires in COVID-19. Study-level information: Material from acute and convalescent COVID-19 was sourced from the United States, Italy and Spain.

Here immunoSEQ multiplex PCR was the method, and the copy in TCRdb shows in-frame clones only, minus some. The sample has more than 85,000 clones, about 72% seen once. Germline V gene lookup returns CDR1 SGHRS and CDR2 YFSETQ. There are 13 residues in the CDR3. Trimming shortened V by 4 bases and J by 0 bases, and 7 bases separated the two germline ends. The sequence was obtained from a man in his sixties with active or convalescent COVID-19. The sequenced sample was peripheral blood. The chain joins TRBV5-1 to TRBJ1-1, with D uncertain. CDR3 residues: CASSEGMNTEAFF. The CDR3 bases are TGCGCCAGCAGCGAGGGAATGAACACTGAAGCTTTCTTT.